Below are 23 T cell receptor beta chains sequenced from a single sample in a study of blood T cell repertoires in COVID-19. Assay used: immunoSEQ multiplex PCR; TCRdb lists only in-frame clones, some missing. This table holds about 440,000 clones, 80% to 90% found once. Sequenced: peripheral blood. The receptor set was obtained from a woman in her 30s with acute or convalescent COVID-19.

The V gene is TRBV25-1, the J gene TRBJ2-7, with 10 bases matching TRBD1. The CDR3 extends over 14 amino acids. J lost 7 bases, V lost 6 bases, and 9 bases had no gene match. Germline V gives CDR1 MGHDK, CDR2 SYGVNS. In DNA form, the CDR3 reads TGTGCCAGCAGCCCCCGGGACAGGGGTTGGGAGCAGTACTTC. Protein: CASSPRDRGWEQYF.

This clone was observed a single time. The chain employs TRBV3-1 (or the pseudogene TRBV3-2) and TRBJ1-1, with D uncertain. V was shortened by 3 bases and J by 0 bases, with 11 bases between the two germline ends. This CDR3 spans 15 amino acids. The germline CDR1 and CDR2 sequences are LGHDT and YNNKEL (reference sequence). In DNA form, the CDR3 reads TGTGCCAGCAGCCAGCGTAGAGTTATGAACACTGAAGCTTTCTTT. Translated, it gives CASSQRRVMNTEAFF.

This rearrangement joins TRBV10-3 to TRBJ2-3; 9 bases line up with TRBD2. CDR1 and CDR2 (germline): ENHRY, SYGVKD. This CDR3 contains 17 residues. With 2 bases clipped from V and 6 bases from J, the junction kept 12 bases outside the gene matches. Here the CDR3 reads CAISERPSGVVGDTQYF. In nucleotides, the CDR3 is TGTGCCATCAGTGAGAGGCCTAGCGGGGTCGTTGGGGATACGCAGTATTTT.

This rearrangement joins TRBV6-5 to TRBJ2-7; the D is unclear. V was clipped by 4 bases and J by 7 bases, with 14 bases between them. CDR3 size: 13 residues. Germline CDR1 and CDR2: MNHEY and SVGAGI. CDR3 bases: TGTGCCAGCAGTTCCCCCCCCGCGCATGAGCAGTACTTC. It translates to CASSSPPAHEQYF.

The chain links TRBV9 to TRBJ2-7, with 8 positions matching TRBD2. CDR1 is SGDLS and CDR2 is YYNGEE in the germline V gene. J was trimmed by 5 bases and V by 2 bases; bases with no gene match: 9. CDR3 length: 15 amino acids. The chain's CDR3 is CASSVEGAGGNEQYF. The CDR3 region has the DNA TGTGCCAGCAGCGTTGAAGGTGCGGGGGGAAACGAGCAGTACTTC.

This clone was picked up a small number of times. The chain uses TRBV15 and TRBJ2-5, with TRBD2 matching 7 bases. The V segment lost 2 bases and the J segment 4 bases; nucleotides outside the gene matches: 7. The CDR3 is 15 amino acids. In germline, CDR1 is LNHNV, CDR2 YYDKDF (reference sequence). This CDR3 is CATSRIRTRSETQYF. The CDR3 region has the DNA TGTGCCACCAGCAGAATTCGGACTAGATCAGAGACCCAGTACTTC.

CDR3 nucleotide sequence: TGTGCCAGCAGTGAAATGTCGGATTCACCCCTCCACTTT. Translating it yields CASSEMSDSPLHF. V gene TRBV25-1 combines with J gene TRBJ1-6; D gene ambiguous. V was clipped by 2 bases and J by 8 bases, with 7 bases between them. CDR1 is MGHDK and CDR2 is SYGVNS in the germline V gene. The CDR3 totals 13 residues.

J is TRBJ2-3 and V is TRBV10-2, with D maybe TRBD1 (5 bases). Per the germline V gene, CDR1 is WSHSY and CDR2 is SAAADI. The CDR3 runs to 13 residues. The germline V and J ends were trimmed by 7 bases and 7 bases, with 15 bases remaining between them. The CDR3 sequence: CASTDQQGYTQYF. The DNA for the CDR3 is TGCGCCAGCACTGACCAGCAGGGATATACGCAGTATTTT.

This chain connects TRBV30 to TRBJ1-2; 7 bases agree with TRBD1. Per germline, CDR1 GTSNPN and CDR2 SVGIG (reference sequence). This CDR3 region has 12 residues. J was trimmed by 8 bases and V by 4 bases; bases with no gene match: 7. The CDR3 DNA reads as TGTGCCTGGACCCGGAGACAGGGAGGCTACACCTTC. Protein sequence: CAWTRRQGGYTF.

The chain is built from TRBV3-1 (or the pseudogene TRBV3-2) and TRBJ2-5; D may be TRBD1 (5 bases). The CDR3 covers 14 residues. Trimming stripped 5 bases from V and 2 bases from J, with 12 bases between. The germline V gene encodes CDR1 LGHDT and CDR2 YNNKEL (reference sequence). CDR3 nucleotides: TGTGCCAGCAGCTCCCGATCAGGGCAAGAGACCCAGTACTTC. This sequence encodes CASSSRSGQETQYF.

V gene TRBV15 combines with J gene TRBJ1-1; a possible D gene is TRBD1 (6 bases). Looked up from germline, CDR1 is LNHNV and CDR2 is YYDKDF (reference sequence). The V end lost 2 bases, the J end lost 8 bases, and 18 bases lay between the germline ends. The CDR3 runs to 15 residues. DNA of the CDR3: TGTGCCACCAGCAGAAAGTTACAGGGACCTAAGGAAGCTTTCTTT. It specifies CATSRKLQGPKEAFF.

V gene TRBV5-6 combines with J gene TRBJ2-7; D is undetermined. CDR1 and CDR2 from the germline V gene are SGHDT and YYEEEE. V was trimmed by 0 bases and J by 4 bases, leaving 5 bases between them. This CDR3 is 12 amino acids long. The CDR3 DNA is TGTGCCAGCAGCTTGGGGCGGTACGAGCAGTACTTC. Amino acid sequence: CASSLGRYEQYF.

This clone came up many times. This CDR3 reads CSASPYGDSGNTIYF. CDR3 bases: TGCAGTGCTAGTCCTTACGGAGACTCTGGAAACACCATATATTTT. J is TRBJ1-3 and V is TRBV20-1; D is undetermined. This CDR3 contains 15 residues. Per germline, CDR1 DFQATT and CDR2 SNEGSKA (reference sequence). V gave up 3 bases and J gave up 0 bases, with 12 bases separating them.

The CDR3 DNA follows: TGTGCCAGCAGCTCCCCCGGGGGGAAAGAGACCCAGTACTTC. Translated: CASSSPGGKETQYF. This chain links TRBV9 with TRBJ2-5; 7 positions match TRBD2. The J segment lost 3 bases and the V segment lost 4 bases, leaving 6 bases of the junction unmatched. This CDR3 spans 14 amino acids. Germline-derived CDR1 and CDR2 are SGDLS and YYNGEE.

As DNA, the CDR3 is TGTGCCAGCAGCGCTTCAGGGGGACGAGAGACCCAGTACTTC. Translating gives CASSASGGRETQYF. V usage is TRBV9 and J usage is TRBJ2-5; the match to TRBD1 covers 7 bases. Losses at the gene ends were 3 bases for V and 4 bases for J; bases not matched to a gene: 6. CDR3 size: 14 residues. Germline V lookup: CDR1 SGDLS, CDR2 YYNGEE.

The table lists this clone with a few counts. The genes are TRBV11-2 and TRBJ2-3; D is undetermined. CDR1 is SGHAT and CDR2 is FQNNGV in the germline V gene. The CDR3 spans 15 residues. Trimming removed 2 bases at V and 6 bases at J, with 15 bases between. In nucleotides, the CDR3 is TGTGCCAGCAGCTTAAATTCGCGTTCAAGCGATACGCAGTATTTT. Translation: CASSLNSRSSDTQYF. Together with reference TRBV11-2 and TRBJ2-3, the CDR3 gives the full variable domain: EAGVAQSPRYKIIEKRQSVAFWCNPISGHATLYWYQQILGQGPKLLIQFQNNGVVDDSQLPKDRFSAERLKGVDSTLKIQPAKLEDSAVYLCASSLNSRSSDTQYFGPGTRLTVL.

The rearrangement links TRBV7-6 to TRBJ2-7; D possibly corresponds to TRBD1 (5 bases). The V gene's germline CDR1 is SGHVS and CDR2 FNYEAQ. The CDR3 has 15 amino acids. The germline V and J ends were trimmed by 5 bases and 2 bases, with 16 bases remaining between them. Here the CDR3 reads CASSPQGYETYEQYF. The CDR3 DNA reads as TGTGCCAGCAGCCCTCAGGGATATGAGACCTACGAGCAGTACTTC. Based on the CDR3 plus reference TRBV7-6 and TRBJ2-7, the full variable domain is GAGVSQSPRYKVTKRGQDVALRCDPISGHVSLYWYRQALGQGPEFLTYFNYEAQQDKSGLPNDRFSAERPEGSISTLTIQRTEQRDSAMYRCASSPQGYETYEQYFGPGTRLTVT.

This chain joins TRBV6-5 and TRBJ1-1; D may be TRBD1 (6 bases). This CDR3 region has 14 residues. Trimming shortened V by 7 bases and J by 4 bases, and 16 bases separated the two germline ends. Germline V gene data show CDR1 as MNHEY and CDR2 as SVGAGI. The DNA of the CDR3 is TGTGCCAGCATGGGTAACAGGGTGGTCACTGAAGCTTTCTTT. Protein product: CASMGNRVVTEAFF.

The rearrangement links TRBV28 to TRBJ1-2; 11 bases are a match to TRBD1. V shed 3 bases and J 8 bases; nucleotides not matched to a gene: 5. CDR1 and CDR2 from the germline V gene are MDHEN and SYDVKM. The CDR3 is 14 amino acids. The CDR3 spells CASSFMGQGVGYTF. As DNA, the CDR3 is TGTGCCAGCAGTTTTATGGGACAGGGGGTAGGCTACACCTTC.

The CDR3 here is CASSLVADTQYF. The CDR3 nucleotides are TGTGCCAGCAGTTTAGTAGCAGATACGCAGTATTTT. The chain uses TRBV2 and TRBJ2-3; D is uncertain. V was pared by 5 bases and J by 4 bases, with 7 bases between. The CDR3 is made up of 12 amino acids. The germline CDR1 and CDR2 sequences are SNHLY and FYNNEI.

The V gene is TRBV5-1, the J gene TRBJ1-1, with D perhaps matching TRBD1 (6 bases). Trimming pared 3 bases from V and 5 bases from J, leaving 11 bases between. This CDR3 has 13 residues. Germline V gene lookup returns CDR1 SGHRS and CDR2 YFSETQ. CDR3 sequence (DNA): TGCGCCAGCAGCTCAGGGGTGGGTACTGAAGCTTTCTTT. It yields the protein CASSSGVGTEAFF. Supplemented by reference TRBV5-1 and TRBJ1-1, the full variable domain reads KAGVTQTPRYLIKTRGQQVTLSCSPISGHRSVSWYQQTPGQGLQFLFEYFSETQRNKGNFPGRFSGRQFSNSRSEMNVSTLELGDSALYLCASSSGVGTEAFFGQGTRLTVV.

CDR3 amino acids: CASSQDPGQGAYEQYF. The CDR3 DNA sequence: TGTGCCAGCAGCCAAGACCCGGGACAGGGGGCCTACGAGCAGTACTTC. The gene calls are TRBV3-1 (or the pseudogene TRBV3-2) and TRBJ2-7; 11 bases align to TRBD1. Trimming removed 0 bases from V and 2 bases from J; junction bases left unmatched: 3. CDR1 LGHDT and CDR2 YNNKEL come from the germline V gene (reference sequence). CDR3 size: 16 residues.

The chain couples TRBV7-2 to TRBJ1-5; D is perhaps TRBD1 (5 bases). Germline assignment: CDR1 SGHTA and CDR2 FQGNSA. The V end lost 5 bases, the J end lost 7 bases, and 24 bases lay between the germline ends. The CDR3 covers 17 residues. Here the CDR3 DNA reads TGTGCCAGCAGCCCACGGGGGTTCGGGTGGAGGGAACAGCCCCAGCATTTT. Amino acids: CASSPRGFGWREQPQHF.